This T cell receptor beta chain emerged from a study of blood T cell repertoires in COVID-19. Study summary: T cells, B-cell-depleted T cells, or PBMCs provided the cDNA or gDNA that served as material.

Using immunoSEQ multiplex PCR, the repertoire was profiled, and TCRdb retains in-frame clones only, with some absent. The sample lists 150,000 or so clones; 75% to 85% were seen once. Sequenced sample: peripheral blood. The TCR comes from a woman aged 80 or over with active or convalescent COVID-19.

Here the CDR3 reads CARLTGDGDGYTF. CDR3 nucleotide sequence: TGTGCCAGGCTGACAGGGGACGGAGATGGCTACACCTTC. This chain joins TRBV2 and TRBJ1-2; 8 bases agree with TRBD1. The CDR3 covers 13 residues. Germline V gene sequence: CDR1 SNHLY, CDR2 FYNNEI. V trimming: 9 bases; J trimming: 6 bases; junction bases outside the gene matches: 9.